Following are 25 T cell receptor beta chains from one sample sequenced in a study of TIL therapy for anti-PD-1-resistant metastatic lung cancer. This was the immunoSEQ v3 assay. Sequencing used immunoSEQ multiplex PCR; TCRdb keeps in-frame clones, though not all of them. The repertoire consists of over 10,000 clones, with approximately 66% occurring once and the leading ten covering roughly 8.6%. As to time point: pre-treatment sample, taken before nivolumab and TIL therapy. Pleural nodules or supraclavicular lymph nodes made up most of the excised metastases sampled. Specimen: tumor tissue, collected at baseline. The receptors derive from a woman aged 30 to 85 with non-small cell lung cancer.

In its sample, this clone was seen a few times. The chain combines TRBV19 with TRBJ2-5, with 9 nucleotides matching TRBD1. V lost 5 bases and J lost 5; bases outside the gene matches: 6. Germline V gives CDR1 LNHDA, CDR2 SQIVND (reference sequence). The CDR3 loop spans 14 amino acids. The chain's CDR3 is CASSSTGGIETQYF. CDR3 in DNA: TGTGCCAGTAGTTCAACAGGGGGCATTGAGACCCAGTACTTC.

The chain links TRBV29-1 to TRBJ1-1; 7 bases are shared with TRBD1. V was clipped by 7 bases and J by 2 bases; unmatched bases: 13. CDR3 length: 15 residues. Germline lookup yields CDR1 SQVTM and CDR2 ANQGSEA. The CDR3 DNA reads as TGCAGCGCCCGACCATCGACAGGGATAAACACTGAAGCTTTCTTT. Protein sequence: CSARPSTGINTEAFF.

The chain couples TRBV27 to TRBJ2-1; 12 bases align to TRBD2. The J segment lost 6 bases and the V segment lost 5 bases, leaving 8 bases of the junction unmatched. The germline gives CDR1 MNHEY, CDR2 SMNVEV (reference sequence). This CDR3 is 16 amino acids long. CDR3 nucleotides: TGTGCCAGCAGTCTACGGGGACTAGCGGGTCCCAATGAGCAGTTCTTC. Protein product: CASSLRGLAGPNEQFF.

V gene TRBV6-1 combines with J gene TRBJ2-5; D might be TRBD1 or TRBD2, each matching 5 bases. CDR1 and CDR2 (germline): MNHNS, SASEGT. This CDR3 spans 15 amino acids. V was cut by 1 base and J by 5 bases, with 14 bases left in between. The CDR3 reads CASSEDRGPWETQYF. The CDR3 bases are TGTGCCAGCAGTGAAGACCGGGGCCCGTGGGAGACCCAGTACTTC.

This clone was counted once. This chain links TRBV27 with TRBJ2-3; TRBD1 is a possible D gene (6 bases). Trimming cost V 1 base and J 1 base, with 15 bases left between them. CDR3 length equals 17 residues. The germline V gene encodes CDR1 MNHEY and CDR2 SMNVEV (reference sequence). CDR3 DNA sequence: TGTGCCAGCAGTTTATTGCCCGCAGGGGCTGGCACAGATACGCAGTATTTT. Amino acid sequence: CASSLLPAGAGTDTQYF.

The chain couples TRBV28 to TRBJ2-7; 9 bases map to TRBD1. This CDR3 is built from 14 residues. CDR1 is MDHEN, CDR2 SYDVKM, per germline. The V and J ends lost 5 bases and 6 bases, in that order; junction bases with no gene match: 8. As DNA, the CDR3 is TGTGCCAGCAGTATGGGACAGGGAGGGCCCGAGCAGTACTTC. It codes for CASSMGQGGPEQYF.

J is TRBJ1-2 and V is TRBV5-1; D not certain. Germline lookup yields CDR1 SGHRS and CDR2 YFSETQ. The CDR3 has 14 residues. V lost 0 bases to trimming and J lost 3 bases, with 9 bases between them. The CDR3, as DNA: TGCGCCAGCAGCTTGGCGTGGGGTCACTATGGCTACACCTTC. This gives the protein CASSLAWGHYGYTF.

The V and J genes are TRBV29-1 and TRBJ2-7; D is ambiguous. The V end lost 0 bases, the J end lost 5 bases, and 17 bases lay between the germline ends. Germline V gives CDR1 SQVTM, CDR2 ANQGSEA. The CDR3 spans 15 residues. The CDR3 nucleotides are TGCAGCGTTGAAGATGGTTTGGGCAGTCCTAACGAGCAGTACTTC. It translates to CSVEDGLGSPNEQYF.

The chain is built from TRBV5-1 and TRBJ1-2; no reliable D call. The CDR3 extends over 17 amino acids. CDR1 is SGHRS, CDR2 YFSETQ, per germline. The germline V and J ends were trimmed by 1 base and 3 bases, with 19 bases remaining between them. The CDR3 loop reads CASSLNTETYAYYGYTF. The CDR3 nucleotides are TGCGCCAGCAGCTTGAATACGGAAACATATGCTTACTATGGCTACACCTTC. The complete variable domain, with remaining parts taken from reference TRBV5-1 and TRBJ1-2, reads KAGVTQTPRYLIKTRGQQVTLSCSPISGHRSVSWYQQTPGQGLQFLFEYFSETQRNKGNFPGRFSGRQFSNSRSEMNVSTLELGDSALYLCASSLNTETYAYYGYTFGSGTRLTVV.

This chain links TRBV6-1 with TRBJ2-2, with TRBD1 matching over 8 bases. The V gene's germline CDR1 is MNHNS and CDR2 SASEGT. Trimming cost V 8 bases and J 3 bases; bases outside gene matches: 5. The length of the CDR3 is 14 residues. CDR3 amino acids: CASGKTGDTGELFF. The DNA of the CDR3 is TGTGCCAGCGGAAAGACAGGGGACACCGGGGAGCTGTTTTTT.

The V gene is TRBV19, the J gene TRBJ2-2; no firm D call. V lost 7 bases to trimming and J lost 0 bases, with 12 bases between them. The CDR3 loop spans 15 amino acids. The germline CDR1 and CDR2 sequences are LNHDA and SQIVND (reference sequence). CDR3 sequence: CASIPTQANTGELFF. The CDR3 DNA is TGTGCCAGTATTCCGACCCAAGCGAACACCGGGGAGCTGTTTTTT.

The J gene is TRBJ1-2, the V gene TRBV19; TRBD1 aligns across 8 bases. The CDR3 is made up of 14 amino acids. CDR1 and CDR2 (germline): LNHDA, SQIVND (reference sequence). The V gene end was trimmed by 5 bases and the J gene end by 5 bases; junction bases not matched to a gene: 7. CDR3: CASSDPGTGYGYTF. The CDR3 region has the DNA TGTGCCAGTAGTGACCCCGGGACAGGTTATGGCTACACCTTC.

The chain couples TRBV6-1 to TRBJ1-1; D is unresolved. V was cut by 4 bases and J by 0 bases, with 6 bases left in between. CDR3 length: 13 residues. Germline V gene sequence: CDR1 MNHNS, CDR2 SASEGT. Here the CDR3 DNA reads TGTGCCAGCAGTGTTCGGTTGAACACTGAAGCTTTCTTT. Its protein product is CASSVRLNTEAFF.

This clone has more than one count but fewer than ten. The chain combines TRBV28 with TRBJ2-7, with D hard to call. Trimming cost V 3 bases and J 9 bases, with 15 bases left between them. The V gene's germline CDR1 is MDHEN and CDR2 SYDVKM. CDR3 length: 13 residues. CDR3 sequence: CASSFAQATGQYF. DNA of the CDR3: TGTGCCAGCAGTTTTGCCCAGGCGACCGGGCAGTACTTC.

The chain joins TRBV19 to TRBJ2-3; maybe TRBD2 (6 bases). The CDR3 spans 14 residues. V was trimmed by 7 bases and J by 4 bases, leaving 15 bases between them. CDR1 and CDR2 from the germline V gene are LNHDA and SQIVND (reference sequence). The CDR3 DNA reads TGTGCCAGTACCTACGCGGGGTCGGCAGATACGCAGTATTTT. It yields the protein CASTYAGSADTQYF.

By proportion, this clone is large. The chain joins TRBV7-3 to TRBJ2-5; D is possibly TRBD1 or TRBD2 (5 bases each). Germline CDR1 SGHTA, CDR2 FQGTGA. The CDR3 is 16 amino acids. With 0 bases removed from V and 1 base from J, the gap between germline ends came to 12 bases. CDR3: CASSLTGTRTQETQYF. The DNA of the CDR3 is TGTGCCAGCAGCTTAACGGGGACCCGAACCCAAGAGACCCAGTACTTC.

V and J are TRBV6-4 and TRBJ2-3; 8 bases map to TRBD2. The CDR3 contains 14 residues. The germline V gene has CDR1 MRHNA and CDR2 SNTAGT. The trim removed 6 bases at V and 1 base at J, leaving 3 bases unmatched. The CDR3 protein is CASSLGGGTDTQYF. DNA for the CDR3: TGTGCCAGCAGCCTCGGGGGGGGCACAGATACGCAGTATTTT.

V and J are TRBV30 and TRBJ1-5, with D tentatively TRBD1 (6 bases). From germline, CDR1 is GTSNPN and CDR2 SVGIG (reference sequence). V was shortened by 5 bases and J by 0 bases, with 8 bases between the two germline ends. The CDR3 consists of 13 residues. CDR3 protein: CAWGQNSNQPQHF. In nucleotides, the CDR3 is TGTGCCTGGGGACAGAATAGCAATCAGCCCCAGCATTTT. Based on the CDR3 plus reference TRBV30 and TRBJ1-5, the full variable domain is SQTIHQWPATLVQPVGSPLSLECTVEGTSNPNLYWYRQAAGRGLQLLFYSVGIGQISSEVPQNLSASRPQDRQFILSSKKLLLSDSGFYLCAWGQNSNQPQHFGDGTRLSIL.

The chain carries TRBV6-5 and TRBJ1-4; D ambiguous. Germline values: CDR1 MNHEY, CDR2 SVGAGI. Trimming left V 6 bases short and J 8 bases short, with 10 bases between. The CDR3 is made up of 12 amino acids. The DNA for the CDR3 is TGTGCCAGCAGCCACCCTAGGGAAAAACTGTTTTTT. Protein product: CASSHPREKLFF.

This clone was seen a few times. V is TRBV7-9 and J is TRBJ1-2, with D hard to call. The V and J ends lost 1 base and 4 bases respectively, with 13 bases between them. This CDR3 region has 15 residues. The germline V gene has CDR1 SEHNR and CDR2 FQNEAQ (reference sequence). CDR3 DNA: TGTGCCAGCAGCTTAGTCTTAGGCAGAGCCTATGGCTACACCTTC. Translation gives CASSLVLGRAYGYTF.

As DNA, the CDR3 is TGTGCCAGCAGCCCTGGGACAGGGAGGACCTATGGCTACACCTTC. This encodes CASSPGTGRTYGYTF. The J gene is TRBJ1-2, the V gene TRBV5-4; 9 bases are a match to TRBD1. The CDR3 covers 15 residues. Looked up from germline, CDR1 is SGHNT and CDR2 is YYREEE (reference sequence). The junction had 8 bases not matched to a gene; V was cut back by 4 bases and J by 4 bases.

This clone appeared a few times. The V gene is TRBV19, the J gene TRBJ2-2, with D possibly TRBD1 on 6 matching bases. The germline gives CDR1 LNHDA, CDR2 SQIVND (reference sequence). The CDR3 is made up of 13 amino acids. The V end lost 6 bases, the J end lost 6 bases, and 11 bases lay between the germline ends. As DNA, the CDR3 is TGTGCCAGTAGGCCCACAGGGCCCGGGGAGCTGTTTTTT. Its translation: CASRPTGPGELFF.

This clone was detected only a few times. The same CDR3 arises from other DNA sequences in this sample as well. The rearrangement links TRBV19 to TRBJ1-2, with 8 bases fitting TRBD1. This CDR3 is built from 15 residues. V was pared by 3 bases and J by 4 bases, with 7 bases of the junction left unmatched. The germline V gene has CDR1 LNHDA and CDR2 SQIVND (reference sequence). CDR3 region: CASSMSGTGIYGYTF. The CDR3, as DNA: TGTGCCAGTAGTATGAGCGGGACAGGAATCTATGGCTACACCTTC.

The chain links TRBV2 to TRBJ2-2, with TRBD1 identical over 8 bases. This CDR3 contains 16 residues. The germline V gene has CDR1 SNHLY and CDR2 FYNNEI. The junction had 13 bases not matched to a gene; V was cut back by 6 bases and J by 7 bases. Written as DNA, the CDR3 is TGTGCCAGCAGCCCGCAGGGGGCGATCGGTGTCGGGGAGCTGTTTTTT. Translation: CASSPQGAIGVGELFF.

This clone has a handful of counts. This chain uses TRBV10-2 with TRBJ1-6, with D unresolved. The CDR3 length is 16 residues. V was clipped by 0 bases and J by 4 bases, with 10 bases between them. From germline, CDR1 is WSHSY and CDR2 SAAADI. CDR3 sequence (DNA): TGCGCCAGCAGTGAGTCTGGTCCAGGATATAATTCACCCCTCCACTTT. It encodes CASSESGPGYNSPLHF.